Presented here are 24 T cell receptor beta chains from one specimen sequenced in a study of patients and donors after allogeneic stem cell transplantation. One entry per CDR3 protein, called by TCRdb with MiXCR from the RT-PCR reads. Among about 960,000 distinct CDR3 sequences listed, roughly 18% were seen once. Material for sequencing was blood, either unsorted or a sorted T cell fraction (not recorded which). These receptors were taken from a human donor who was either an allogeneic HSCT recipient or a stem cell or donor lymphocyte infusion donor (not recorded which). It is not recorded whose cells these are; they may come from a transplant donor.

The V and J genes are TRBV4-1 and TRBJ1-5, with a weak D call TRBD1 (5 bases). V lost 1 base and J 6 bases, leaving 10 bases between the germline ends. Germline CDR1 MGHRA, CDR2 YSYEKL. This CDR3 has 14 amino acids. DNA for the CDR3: TGCGCCAGCAGCCAAGTTCAGGGAATTCAGCCCCAGCATTTT. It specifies CASSQVQGIQPQHF.

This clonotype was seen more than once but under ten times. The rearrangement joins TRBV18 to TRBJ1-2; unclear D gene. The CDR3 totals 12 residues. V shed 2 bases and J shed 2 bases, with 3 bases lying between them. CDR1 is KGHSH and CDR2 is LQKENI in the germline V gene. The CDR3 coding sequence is TGTGCCAGCTCACCAATAAACTATGGCTACACCTTC. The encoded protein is CASSPINYGYTF.

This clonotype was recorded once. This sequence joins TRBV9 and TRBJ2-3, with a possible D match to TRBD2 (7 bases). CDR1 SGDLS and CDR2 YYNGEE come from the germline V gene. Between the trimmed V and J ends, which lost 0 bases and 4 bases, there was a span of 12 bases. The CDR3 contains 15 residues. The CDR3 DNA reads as TGTGCCAGCAGCGTAGGAGGGGGGGCATCAGATACGCAGTATTTT. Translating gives CASSVGGGASDTQYF. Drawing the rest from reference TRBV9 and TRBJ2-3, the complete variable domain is DSGVTQTPKHLITATGQRVTLRCSPRSGDLSVYWYQQSLDQGLQFLIQYYNGEERAKGNILERFSAQQFPDLHSELNLSSLELGDSALYFCASSVGGGASDTQYFGPGTRLTVL.

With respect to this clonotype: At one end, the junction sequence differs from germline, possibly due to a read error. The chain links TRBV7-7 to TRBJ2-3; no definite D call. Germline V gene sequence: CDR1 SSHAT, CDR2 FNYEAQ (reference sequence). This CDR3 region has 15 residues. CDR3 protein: CASSPMQTLTDTQYF. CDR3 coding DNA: TGTGCTAGCAGCCCCATGCAGACGCTCACAGATACGCAGTATTTT.

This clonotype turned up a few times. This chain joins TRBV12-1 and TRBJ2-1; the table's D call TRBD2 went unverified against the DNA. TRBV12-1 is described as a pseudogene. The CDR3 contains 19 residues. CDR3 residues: CASSSTPRPSGGAYNEQFF. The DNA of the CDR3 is TGTGCCAGCAGCTCCACCCCAAGACCCAGCGGGGGAGCCTACAATGAGCAGTTCTTC.

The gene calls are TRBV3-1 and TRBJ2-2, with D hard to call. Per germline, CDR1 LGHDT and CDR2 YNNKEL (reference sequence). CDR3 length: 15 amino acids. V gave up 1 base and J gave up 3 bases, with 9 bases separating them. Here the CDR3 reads CASSQGWGYTGELFF. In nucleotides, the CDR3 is TGTGCCAGCAGCCAAGGCTGGGGTTACACCGGGGAGCTGTTTTTT. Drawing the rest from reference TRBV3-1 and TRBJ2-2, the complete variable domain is DTAVSQTPKYLVTQMGNDKSIKCEQNLGHDTMYWYKQDSKKFLKIMFSYNNKELIINETVPNRFSPKSPDKAHLNLHINSLELGDSAVYFCASSQGWGYTGELFFGEGSRLTVL.

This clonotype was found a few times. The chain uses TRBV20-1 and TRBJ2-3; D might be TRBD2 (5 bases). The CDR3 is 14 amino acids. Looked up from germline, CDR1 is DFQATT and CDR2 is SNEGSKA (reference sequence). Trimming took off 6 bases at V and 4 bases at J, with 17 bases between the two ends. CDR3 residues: CSADDWENPDTQYF. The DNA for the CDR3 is TGCAGTGCAGACGACTGGGAGAACCCAGATACGCAGTATTTT.

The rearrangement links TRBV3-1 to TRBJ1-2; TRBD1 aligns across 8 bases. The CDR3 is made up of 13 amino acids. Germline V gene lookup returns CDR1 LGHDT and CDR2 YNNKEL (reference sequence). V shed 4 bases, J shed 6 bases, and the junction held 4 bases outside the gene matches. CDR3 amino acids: CASSPRGPNGYTF. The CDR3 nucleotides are TGTGCCAGCAGCCCCAGGGGGCCCAATGGCTACACCTTC. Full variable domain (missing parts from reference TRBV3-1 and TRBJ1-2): DTAVSQTPKYLVTQMGNDKSIKCEQNLGHDTMYWYKQDSKKFLKIMFSYNNKELIINETVPNRFSPKSPDKAHLNLHINSLELGDSAVYFCASSPRGPNGYTFGSGTRLTVV.

In DNA form, the CDR3 reads TGTGCCAGCAGCGTAAAAGGGACGGGCGGGGAGCTGTTTTTT. Translated: CASSVKGTGGELFF. This chain joins TRBV9 and TRBJ2-2; D is tentatively TRBD1 or TRBD2 (5 bases each). Germline assignment: CDR1 SGDLS and CDR2 YYNGEE. Deletions cut 1 base from V and 7 bases from J, with 11 bases between. The CDR3 loop spans 14 amino acids.

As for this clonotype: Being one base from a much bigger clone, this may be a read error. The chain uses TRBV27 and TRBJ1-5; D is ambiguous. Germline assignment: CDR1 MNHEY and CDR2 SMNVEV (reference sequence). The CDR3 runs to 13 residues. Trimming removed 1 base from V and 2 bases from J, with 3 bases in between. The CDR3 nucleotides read TGTGCCAGCAGTTTATTTGGCAATCAGCCCCAGCATTTT. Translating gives CASSLFGNQPQHF.

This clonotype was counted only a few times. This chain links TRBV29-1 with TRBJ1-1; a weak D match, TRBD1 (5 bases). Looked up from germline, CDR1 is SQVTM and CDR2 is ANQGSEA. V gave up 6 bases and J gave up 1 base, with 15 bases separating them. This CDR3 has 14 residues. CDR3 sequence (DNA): TGCAGCGTGGCCTTAAGGACAAGGAACACTGAAGCTTTCTTT. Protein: CSVALRTRNTEAFF.

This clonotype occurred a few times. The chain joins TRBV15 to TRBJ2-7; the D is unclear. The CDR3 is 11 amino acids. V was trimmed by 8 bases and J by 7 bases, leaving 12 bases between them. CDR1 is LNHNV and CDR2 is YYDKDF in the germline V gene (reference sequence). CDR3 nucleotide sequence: TGTGCCACCGGGTGGGGTCGGGAGCAGTACTTC. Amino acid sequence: CATGWGREQYF.

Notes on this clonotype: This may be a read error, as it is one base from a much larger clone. The CDR3 DNA reads as TGTGCCAGCAGTGAATTGAGCAAGGCCTACAATGAGCAGTTCTTC. This gives the protein CASSELSKAYNEQFF. The chain combines TRBV25-1 with TRBJ2-1; no clear D. V was clipped by 1 base and J by 2 bases, with 9 bases between them. The CDR3 totals 15 residues. The germline CDR1 and CDR2 sequences are MGHDK and SYGVNS.

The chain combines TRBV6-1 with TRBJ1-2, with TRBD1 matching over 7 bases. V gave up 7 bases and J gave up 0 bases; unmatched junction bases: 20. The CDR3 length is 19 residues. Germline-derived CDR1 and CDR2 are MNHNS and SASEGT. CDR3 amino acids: CASTLLPQGVEGANYGYTF. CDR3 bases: TGTGCCAGCACCCTCTTACCGCAGGGGGTAGAGGGAGCTAACTATGGCTACACCTTC.

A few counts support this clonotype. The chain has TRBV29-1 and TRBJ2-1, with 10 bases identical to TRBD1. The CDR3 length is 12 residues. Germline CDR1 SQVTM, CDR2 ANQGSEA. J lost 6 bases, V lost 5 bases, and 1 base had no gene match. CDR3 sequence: CSVRTGGNEQFF. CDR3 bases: TGCAGCGTTCGGACAGGGGGCAATGAGCAGTTCTTC.

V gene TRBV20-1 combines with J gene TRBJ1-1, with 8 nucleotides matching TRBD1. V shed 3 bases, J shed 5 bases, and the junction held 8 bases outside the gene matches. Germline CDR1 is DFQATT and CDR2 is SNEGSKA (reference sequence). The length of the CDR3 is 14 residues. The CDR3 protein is CSASAGQGGTEAFF. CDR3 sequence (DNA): TGCAGTGCTAGTGCAGGACAGGGCGGTACTGAAGCTTTCTTT.

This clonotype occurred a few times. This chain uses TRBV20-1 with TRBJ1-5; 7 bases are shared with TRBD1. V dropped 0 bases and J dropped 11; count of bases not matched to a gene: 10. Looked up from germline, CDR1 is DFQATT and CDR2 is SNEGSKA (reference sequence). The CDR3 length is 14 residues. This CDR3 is CSAREGGQPLAQHF. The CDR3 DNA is TGCAGTGCTAGAGAGGGGGGACAGCCCTTGGCCCAGCATTTT.

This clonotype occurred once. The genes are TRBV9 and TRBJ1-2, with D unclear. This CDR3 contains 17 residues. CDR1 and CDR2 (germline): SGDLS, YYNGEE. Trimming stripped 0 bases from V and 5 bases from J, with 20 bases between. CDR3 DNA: TGTGCCAGCAGCGTAGGGCGGGATGCGAGGTTCGTGTATGGCTACACCTTC. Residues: CASSVGRDARFVYGYTF.

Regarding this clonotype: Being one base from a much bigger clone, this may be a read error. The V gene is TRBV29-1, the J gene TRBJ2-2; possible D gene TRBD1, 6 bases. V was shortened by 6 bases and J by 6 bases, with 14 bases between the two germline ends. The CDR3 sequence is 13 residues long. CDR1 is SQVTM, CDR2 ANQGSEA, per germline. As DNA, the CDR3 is TGCAGCGTGGCGACAGGACAGCCCGGGGAGCTGTTTTTT. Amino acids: CSVATGQPGELFF.

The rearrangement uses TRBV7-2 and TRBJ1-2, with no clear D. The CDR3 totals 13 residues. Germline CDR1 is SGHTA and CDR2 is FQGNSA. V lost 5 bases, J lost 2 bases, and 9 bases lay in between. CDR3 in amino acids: CASSPDPNYGYTF. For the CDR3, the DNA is TGTGCCAGCAGCCCGGATCCAAACTATGGCTACACCTTC.

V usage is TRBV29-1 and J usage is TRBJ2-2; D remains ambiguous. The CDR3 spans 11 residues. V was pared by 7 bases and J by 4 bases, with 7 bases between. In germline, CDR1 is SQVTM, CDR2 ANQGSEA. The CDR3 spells CSALSTGELFF. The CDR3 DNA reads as TGCAGCGCGCTGTCCACCGGGGAGCTGTTTTTT.

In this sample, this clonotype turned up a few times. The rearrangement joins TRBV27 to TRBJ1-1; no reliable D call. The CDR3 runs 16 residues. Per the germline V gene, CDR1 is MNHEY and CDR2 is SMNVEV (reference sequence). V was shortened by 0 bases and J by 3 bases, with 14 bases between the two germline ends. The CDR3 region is CASSLSEAFRDTEAFF. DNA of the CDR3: TGTGCCAGCAGTTTATCGGAGGCGTTTAGGGACACTGAAGCTTTCTTT.

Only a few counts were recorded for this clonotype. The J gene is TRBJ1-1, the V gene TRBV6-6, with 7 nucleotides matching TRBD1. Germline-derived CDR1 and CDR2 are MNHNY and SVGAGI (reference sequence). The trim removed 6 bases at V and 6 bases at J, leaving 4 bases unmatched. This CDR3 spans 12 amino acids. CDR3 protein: CASRRTGAEAFF. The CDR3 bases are TGTGCCAGCAGGCGAACAGGGGCTGAAGCTTTCTTT.

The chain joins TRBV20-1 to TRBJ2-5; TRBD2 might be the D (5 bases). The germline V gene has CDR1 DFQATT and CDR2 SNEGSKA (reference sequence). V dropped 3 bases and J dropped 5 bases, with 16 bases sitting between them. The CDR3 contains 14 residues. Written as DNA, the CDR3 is TGCAGTGCTAGTTTTCCGGTGGAGGTGGAGACCCAGTACTTC. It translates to CSASFPVEVETQYF.